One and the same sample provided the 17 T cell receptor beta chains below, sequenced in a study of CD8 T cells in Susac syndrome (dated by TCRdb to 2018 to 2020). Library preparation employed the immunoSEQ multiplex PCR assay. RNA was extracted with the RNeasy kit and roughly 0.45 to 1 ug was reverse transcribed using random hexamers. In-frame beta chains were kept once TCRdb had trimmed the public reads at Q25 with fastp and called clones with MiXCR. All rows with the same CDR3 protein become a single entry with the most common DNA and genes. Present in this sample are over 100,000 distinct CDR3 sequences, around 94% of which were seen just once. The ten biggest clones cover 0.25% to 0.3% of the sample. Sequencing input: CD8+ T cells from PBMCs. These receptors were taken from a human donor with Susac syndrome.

CDR3 protein: CASSTPTRDRGGETQYF. In nucleotides, the CDR3 is TGTGCCAGCAGCACACCCACCCGGGACAGGGGGGGGGAGACCCAGTACTTC. The V call is TRBV7-2, the J call TRBJ2-5; 11 bases fit TRBD1. In germline, CDR1 is SGHTA, CDR2 FQGNSA. V gave up 5 bases and J gave up 5 bases; unmatched junction bases: 13. CDR3 size: 17 residues.

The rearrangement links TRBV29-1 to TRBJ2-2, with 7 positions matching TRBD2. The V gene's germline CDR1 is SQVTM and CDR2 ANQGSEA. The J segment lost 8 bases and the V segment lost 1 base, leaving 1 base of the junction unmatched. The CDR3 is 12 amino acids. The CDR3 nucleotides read TGCAGCGTTGAAGCGGGAGGTGGGGAGCTGTTTTTT. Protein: CSVEAGGGELFF.

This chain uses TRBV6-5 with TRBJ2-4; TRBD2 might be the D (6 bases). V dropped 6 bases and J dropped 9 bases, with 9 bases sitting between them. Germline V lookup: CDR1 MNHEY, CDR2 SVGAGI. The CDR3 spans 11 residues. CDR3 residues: CASRAGSIQYF. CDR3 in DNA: TGTGCCAGCAGGGCGGGGAGCATTCAGTACTTC.

As DNA, the CDR3 is TGTGCCAGCAGCAGGGGACAGGGTTACTATGGCTACACCTTC. Amino acids: CASSRGQGYYGYTF. The V and J genes are TRBV13 and TRBJ1-2, with 9 bases matching TRBD1. Trimming at V came to 5 bases and at J to 3 bases, leaving 4 bases not matched to a gene. Germline loops: CDR1 PRHDT, CDR2 FYEKMQ (reference sequence). This CDR3 has 14 residues.

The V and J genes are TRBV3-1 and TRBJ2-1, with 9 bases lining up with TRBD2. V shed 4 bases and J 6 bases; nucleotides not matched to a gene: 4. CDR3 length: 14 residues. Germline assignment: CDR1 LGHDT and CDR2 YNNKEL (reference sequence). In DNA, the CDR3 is TGTGCCAGCAGCCCGGGACTAGCCTCCAATGAGCAGTTCTTC. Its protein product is CASSPGLASNEQFF.

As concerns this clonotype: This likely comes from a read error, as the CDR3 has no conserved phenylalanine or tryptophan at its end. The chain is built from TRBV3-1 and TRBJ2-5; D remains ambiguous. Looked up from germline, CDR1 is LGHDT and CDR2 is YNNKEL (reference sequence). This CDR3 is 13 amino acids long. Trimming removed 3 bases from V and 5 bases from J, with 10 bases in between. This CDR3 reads CASSHLNGETQYL. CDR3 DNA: TGTGCCAGCAGCCATCTTAACGGGGAGACCCAGTACTTG.

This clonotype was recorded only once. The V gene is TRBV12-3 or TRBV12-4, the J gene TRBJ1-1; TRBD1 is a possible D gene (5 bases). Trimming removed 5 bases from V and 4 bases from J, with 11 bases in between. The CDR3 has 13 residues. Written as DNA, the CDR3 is TGTGCCAGCAGTACGGGGGAGAGCACTGAAGCTTTCTTT. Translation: CASSTGESTEAFF.

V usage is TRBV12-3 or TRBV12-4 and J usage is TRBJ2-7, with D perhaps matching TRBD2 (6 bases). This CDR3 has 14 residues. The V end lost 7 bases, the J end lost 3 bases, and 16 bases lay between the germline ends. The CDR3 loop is CASTPSGGGYEQYF. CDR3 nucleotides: TGTGCCAGCACCCCCTCCGGGGGTGGCTACGAGCAGTACTTC.

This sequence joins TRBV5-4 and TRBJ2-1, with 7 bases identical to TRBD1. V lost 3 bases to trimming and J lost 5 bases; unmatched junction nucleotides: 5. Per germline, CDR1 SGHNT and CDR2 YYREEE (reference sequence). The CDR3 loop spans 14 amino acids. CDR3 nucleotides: TGTGCCAGCAGCTCGGGACAGTTACACAATGAGCAGTTCTTC. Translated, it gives CASSSGQLHNEQFF.

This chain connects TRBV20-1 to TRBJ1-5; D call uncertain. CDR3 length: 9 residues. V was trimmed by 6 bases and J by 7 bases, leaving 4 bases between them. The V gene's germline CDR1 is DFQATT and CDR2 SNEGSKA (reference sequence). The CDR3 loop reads CSAGQPQHF. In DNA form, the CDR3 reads TGCAGTGCGGGGCAGCCCCAGCATTTT.

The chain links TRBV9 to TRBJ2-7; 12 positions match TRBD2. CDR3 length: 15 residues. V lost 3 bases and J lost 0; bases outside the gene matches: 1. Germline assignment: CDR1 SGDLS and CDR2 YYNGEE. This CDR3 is CASSASGGGSYEQYF. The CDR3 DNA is TGTGCCAGCAGCGCTAGCGGGGGGGGCTCCTACGAGCAGTACTTC.

The CDR3 sequence: CASSQDFSFLGPQHF. CDR3 bases: TGCGCCAGCAGCCAAGATTTTTCATTCCTCGGGCCCCAGCATTTT. The chain employs TRBV4-1 and TRBJ1-5; D ambiguous. Germline assignment: CDR1 MGHRA and CDR2 YSYEKL. With 0 bases removed from V and 9 bases from J, the gap between germline ends came to 15 bases. The CDR3 consists of 15 residues.

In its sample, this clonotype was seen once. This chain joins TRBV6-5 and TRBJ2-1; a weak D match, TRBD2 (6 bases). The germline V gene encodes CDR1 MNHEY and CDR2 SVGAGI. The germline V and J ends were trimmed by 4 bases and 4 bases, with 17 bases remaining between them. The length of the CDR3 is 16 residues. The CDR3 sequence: CASSFARVGGYNEQFF. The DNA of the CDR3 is TGTGCCAGCAGTTTCGCGCGGGTCGGGGGATACAATGAGCAGTTCTTC.

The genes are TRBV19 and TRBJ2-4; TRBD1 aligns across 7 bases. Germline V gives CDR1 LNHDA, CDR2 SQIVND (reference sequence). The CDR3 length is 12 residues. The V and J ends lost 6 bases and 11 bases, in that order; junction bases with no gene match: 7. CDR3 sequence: CASSIGTAVQYF. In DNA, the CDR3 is TGTGCCAGTAGCATCGGGACAGCTGTTCAGTACTTC. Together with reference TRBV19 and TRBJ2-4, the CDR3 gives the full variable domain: DGGITQSPKYLFRKEGQNVTLSCEQNLNHDAMYWYRQDPGQGLRLIYYSQIVNDFQKGDIAEGYSVSREKKESFPLTVTSAQKNPTAFYLCASSIGTAVQYFGAGTRLSVL.

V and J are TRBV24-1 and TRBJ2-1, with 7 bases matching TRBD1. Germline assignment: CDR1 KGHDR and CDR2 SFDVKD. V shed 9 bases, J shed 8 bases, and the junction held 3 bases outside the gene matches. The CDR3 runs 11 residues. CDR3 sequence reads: CATAQGDEQFF. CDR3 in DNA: TGTGCCACCGCCCAGGGGGATGAGCAGTTCTTC.

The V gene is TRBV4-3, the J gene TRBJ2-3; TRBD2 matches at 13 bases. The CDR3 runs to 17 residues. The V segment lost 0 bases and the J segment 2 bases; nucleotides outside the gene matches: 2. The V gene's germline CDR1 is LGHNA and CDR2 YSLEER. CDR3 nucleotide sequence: TGCGCCAGCAGCCAAGACGGGACTAGCGGGGCCACAGATACGCAGTATTTT. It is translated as CASSQDGTSGATDTQYF.

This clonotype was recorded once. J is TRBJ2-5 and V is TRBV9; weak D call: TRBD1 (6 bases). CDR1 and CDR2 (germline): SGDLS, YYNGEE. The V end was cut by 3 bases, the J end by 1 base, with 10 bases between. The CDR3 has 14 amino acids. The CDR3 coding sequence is TGTGCCAGCAGCGGTGTAGGGGGCCAAGAGACCCAGTACTTC. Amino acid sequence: CASSGVGGQETQYF. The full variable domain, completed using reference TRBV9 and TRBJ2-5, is DSGVTQTPKHLITATGQRVTLRCSPRSGDLSVYWYQQSLDQGLQFLIQYYNGEERAKGNILERFSAQQFPDLHSELNLSSLELGDSALYFCASSGVGGQETQYFGPGTRLLVL.